Following are 18 T cell receptor beta chains from one sample sequenced in a study of T cell responses to AZD1222 COVID-19 vaccine. Clones were sequenced by immunoSEQ multiplex PCR, and TCRdb holds only the in-frame ones, with some missing. The table records 90,000 to 150,000 clones, over 75% of them present only once. The source material was peripheral blood, sampled on day 0 of AZD1222 vaccination. Source of these receptors: an adult in good health.

The V gene is TRBV24-1, the J gene TRBJ1-5; D is possibly TRBD1 (6 bases). The length of the CDR3 is 20 residues. Germline V lookup: CDR1 KGHDR, CDR2 SFDVKD. Trimming cost V 9 bases and J 2 bases, with 31 bases left between them. The CDR3 is CATHGRLAQGRGGGNQPQHF. As DNA, the CDR3 is TGTGCCACCCACGGGAGATTAGCCCAGGGGCGAGGTGGGGGCAATCAGCCCCAGCATTTT.

The CDR3, as DNA: TGTGCCAGCAGCACTGACCTTGGGACAGGGGTTCAGCCCCAGCATTTT. Amino acids: CASSTDLGTGVQPQHF. The chain joins TRBV7-8 to TRBJ1-5, with 10 bases matching TRBD1. Trimming took 5 bases from V and 6 from J; bases not matched to a gene: 10. The CDR3 has 16 amino acids. Germline CDR1 and CDR2: SGHVS and FQNEAQ.

The rearrangement joins TRBV3-1 (or the pseudogene TRBV3-2) to TRBJ2-3, with D perhaps matching TRBD1 or TRBD2 (5 bases each). V shed 0 bases and J shed 6 bases, with 13 bases lying between them. CDR1 and CDR2 (germline): LGHDT, YNNKEL (reference sequence). CDR3 length equals 15 residues. The CDR3, as DNA: TGTGCCAGCAGCCAAGAAGGACAAACGGGGGATACGCAGTATTTT. This codes for CASSQEGQTGDTQYF.

The chain uses TRBV6-4 and TRBJ1-6; D unresolved. Trimming shortened V by 3 bases and J by 6 bases, and 12 bases separated the two germline ends. This CDR3 is 15 amino acids long. Germline V gene sequence: CDR1 MRHNA, CDR2 SNTAGT. This chain's CDR3 is CASSERHFFNSPLHF. The CDR3 coding sequence is TGTGCCAGCAGTGAGAGGCACTTCTTTAATTCACCCCTCCACTTT.

The chain joins TRBV2 to TRBJ1-5, with D possibly matching TRBD1 (6 bases). This CDR3 contains 16 residues. V was trimmed by 4 bases and J by 0 bases, leaving 13 bases between them. Germline CDR1 is SNHLY and CDR2 is FYNNEI. The CDR3 region is CASSGGTSDSNQPQHF. The DNA for the CDR3 is TGTGCCAGCAGTGGAGGGACATCAGATAGCAATCAGCCCCAGCATTTT.

The J gene is TRBJ1-1, the V gene TRBV11-2; 9 bases are a match to TRBD1. CDR1 is SGHAT and CDR2 is FQNNGV in the germline V gene. V lost 5 bases and J lost 4; bases outside the gene matches: 5. The CDR3 is 14 residues long. CDR3 region: CASSPTGGFTEAFF. CDR3 DNA sequence: TGTGCCAGCAGCCCTACAGGGGGCTTCACTGAAGCTTTCTTT.

The rearrangement uses TRBV5-1 and TRBJ1-1; D is possibly TRBD1 (5 bases). The germline gives CDR1 SGHRS, CDR2 YFSETQ. This CDR3 is 15 amino acids long. With 3 bases removed from V and 1 base from J, the gap between germline ends came to 13 bases. The CDR3 protein is CASSSGRGKNTEAFF. The CDR3 DNA reads TGCGCCAGCAGCTCCGGACGGGGCAAGAACACTGAAGCTTTCTTT. The full variable domain, with the rest looked up from reference TRBV5-1 and TRBJ1-1, is KAGVTQTPRYLIKTRGQQVTLSCSPISGHRSVSWYQQTPGQGLQFLFEYFSETQRNKGNFPGRFSGRQFSNSRSEMNVSTLELGDSALYLCASSSGRGKNTEAFFGQGTRLTVV.

The chain is built from TRBV25-1 and TRBJ1-2; D unresolved. CDR1 MGHDK and CDR2 SYGVNS come from the germline V gene. The length of the CDR3 is 15 residues. Trimming stripped 3 bases from V and 0 bases from J, with 11 bases between. CDR3 nucleotide sequence: TGTGCCAGCAGTGATCCCCGGACTTCTAACTATGGCTACACCTTC. Translating gives CASSDPRTSNYGYTF.

J is TRBJ2-1 and V is TRBV5-1; the match to TRBD2 covers 15 bases. The CDR3 covers 16 residues. CDR1 SGHRS and CDR2 YFSETQ come from the germline V gene. J lost 7 bases, V lost 4 bases, and 6 bases had no gene match. The CDR3 nucleotides are TGCGCCAGCAGCGCCCTGGGGACTAGCGGGGGGAATGAGCAGTTCTTC. Amino acid sequence: CASSALGTSGGNEQFF.

The chain links TRBV19 to TRBJ1-3, with 8 nucleotides matching TRBD1. Trimming at V came to 5 bases and at J to 2 bases, leaving 8 bases not matched to a gene. The CDR3 length is 16 residues. Germline assignment: CDR1 LNHDA and CDR2 SQIVND (reference sequence). The CDR3 sequence is CASSSRQGIAGNTIYF. As DNA, the CDR3 is TGTGCCAGTAGTTCTAGACAGGGGATAGCTGGAAACACCATATATTTT.

V gene TRBV6-5 combines with J gene TRBJ1-2; maybe TRBD1 (5 bases). Trimming pared 6 bases from V and 0 bases from J, leaving 8 bases between. CDR3 length: 13 residues. Germline V gene lookup returns CDR1 MNHEY and CDR2 SVGAGI. The CDR3, as DNA: TGTGCCAGCAGACAGGCTCCTAACTATGGCTACACCTTC. Encoded protein: CASRQAPNYGYTF.

The gene calls are TRBV6-4 and TRBJ1-2; D unresolved. This CDR3 is built from 12 residues. V gave up 3 bases and J gave up 4 bases, with 6 bases separating them. Germline values: CDR1 MRHNA, CDR2 SNTAGT. The CDR3, as DNA: TGTGCCAGCAGTGAATCCGGCTATGGCTACACCTTC. Translation: CASSESGYGYTF.

This chain uses TRBV9 with TRBJ2-1, with 9 bases that match TRBD2. Unmatched junction bases numbered 3, after V lost 0 bases and J lost 5 bases. The germline V gene encodes CDR1 SGDLS and CDR2 YYNGEE. This CDR3 is built from 15 residues. The CDR3 sequence: CASSVGLAGNNEQFF. The DNA of the CDR3 is TGTGCCAGCAGCGTAGGGCTAGCGGGGAACAATGAGCAGTTCTTC.

V gene TRBV12-3 or TRBV12-4 combines with J gene TRBJ1-1, with 8 bases that match TRBD1. The CDR3 sequence is 13 residues long. V gave up 1 base and J gave up 10 bases; unmatched junction bases: 5. The CDR3 DNA is TGTGCCAGCAGTTTAGGGACAGGGAGTGGAGCTTTCTTT. It codes for CASSLGTGSGAFF.

The V call is TRBV4-1, the J call TRBJ2-7; TRBD1 matches at 8 bases. Germline V gives CDR1 MGHRA, CDR2 YSYEKL. The CDR3 totals 19 residues. The V and J ends lost 1 base and 9 bases, in that order; junction bases with no gene match: 23. The CDR3 spells CASSQVVIPRTGPSRGQYF. In DNA form, the CDR3 reads TGCGCCAGCAGCCAAGTTGTTATTCCGAGGACAGGGCCTAGTAGGGGGCAGTACTTC.

This clone has only one observation. V gene TRBV21-1 combines with J gene TRBJ1-3. TRBV21-1 has pseudogene status. The CDR3 spans 14 residues. CDR3 coding DNA: TGTGCCAGCAGCATTAGACGGGGGATGAACACCATATATTTT. This encodes CASSIRRGMNTIYF.

V usage is TRBV29-1 and J usage is TRBJ2-1; 10 positions match TRBD1. Trimming cost V 4 bases and J 6 bases; bases outside gene matches: 0. The CDR3 contains 12 residues. Germline-derived CDR1 and CDR2 are SQVTM and ANQGSEA. The CDR3 DNA reads TGCAGCGTTGGGACAGGGGGCAATGAGCAGTTCTTC. Amino acids: CSVGTGGNEQFF.

This clone has only one observation. V and J are TRBV5-1 and TRBJ1-1; D gene uncertain. The germline CDR1 and CDR2 sequences are SGHRS and YFSETQ. The CDR3 length is 15 residues. V was pared by 1 base and J by 0 bases, with 10 bases between. The CDR3 coding sequence is TGCGCCAGCAGCTTGAGAGCCACAGTGAACACTGAAGCTTTCTTT. Encoded protein: CASSLRATVNTEAFF.